What follows describes a single T cell receptor (beta chain). J lost 8 bases, V lost 7 bases, and 3 bases had no gene match. From germline, CDR1 is LNHDA and CDR2 SQIVND (reference sequence). The CDR3 has 12 amino acids. The data are from a study of blood T cell repertoires in COVID-19. About the study: COVID-19 samples, acute and convalescent, were from the United States, Italy and Spain. PBMCs, B-cell-depleted T cells, or T cells were the source of the cDNA or gDNA that made up the material.

Libraries were prepared by immunoSEQ multiplex PCR; TCRdb keeps only in-frame clonotypes and omits some of them. The sample carries roughly 100,000 clones, about nine tenths recorded once. The origin of this receptor is a man aged 18 to 30 with acute or convalescent COVID-19. Material: peripheral blood. The V gene is TRBV19, the J gene TRBJ2-1; TRBD1 matches 9 bases. CDR3 DNA sequence: TGTGCCAGTAAACAGGGGGCACATGAGCAGTTCTTC. Translating it yields CASKQGAHEQFF.